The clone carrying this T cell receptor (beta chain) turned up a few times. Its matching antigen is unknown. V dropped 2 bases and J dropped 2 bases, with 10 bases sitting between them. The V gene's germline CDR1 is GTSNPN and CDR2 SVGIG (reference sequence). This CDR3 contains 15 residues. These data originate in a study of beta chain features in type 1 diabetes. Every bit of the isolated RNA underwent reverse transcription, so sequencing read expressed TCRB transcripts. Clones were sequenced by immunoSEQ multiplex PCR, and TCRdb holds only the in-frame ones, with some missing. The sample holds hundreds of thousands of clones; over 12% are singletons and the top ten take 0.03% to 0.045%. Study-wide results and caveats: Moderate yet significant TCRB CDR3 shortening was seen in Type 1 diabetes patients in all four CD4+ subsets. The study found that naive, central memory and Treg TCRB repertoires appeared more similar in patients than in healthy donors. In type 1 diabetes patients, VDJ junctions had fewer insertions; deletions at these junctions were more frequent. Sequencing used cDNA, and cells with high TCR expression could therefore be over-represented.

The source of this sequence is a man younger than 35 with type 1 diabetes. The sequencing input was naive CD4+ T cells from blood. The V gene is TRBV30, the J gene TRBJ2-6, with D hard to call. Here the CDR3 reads CAWSLIIPGANVLTF. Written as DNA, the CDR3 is TGTGCCTGGAGTTTAATCATTCCTGGGGCCAACGTCCTGACTTTC.